This T cell receptor (beta chain) comes out of a study of T cell responses to AZD1222 COVID-19 vaccine. Turning to the study itself: Samples with a second dose at about 4 or about 12 weeks were pooled together. Study-wide findings and caveats: With dominance at 160-218 and 743-854, vaccine-associated CD4 TCRs spanned spike. Only after the peak T cell response were repertoires sampled. Clonal diversity was possibly underestimated, and white British individuals and females predominated among donors.

CDR1 and CDR2 from the germline V gene are MNHNS and SASEGT. The trim removed 4 bases at V and 5 bases at J, leaving 9 bases unmatched. CDR3 length: 16 amino acids. A word on this clone: Its antigen is unidentified.

Sequencing used immunoSEQ multiplex PCR; TCRdb keeps in-frame clones, though not all of them. The sample holds under 95,000 clones; around 90% are singletons and the top ten take over 2%. V and J are TRBV6-1 and TRBJ2-5; 11 nucleotides agree with TRBD2. Sequencing was performed on peripheral blood, taken on day 0 of AZD1222 vaccination. The origin of this receptor is an adult in good health. The CDR3 is CASSVTSGGLRETQYF. The CDR3 region has the DNA TGTGCCAGCAGTGTCACTAGCGGGGGCCTTCGGGAGACCCAGTACTTC.